This entry features one T cell receptor (beta chain) sequence. Its target is not known. The V gene lost 2 bases and the J gene lost 3 bases, with 11 bases spanning the gap. Per the germline V gene, CDR1 is LGHNA and CDR2 is YSLEER. The CDR3 loop spans 15 amino acids. This record comes from a study of cytomegalovirus exposure and HLA in healthy donors. Researchers ran the PCR with 60 Vbeta and 13 Jbeta primers. The protocol was immunoSEQ multiplex PCR, while the TCRdb copy is restricted to in-frame clones and leaves out a portion. The sample carries 100,000 to 150,000 clones, about 74% recorded once. General study findings and limits: Differences between HLA loci emerged in a later analysis of TCR association rates, with DRB1 most and HLA-C fewest. Some public TCRs appeared in many individuals, while most sequences were rare. Among the CMV-associated chains, three were confirmed in vitro as specific for CMV antigens. A later analysis linked a missense DCLRE1C variant to TCR beta V- and J-gene trimming.

The sample taken for sequencing was PBMCs. This receptor was obtained from a male donor in good health and CMV-seronegative. This sequence joins TRBV4-3 and TRBJ2-1; D perhaps matches TRBD2 (6 bases). The CDR3 is CASSQIEGGYNEQFF. CDR3 in DNA: TGCGCCAGCAGCCAAATCGAGGGAGGCTACAATGAGCAGTTCTTC.